This TCR beta chain was found in a study of lymphopenia after photon versus proton radiotherapy. Method: immunoSEQ multiplex PCR; TCRdb's copy keeps in-frame clones and lacks some. The sample contains 55,000 to 70,000 clones, more than 75% of which appear only once. On this clone itself: Its antigen is still unknown.

Study-level results: Under photons, naive T cells and diversity fell while effector/memory populations rose. A bigger post-nadir fall in TCR diversity correlated inversely with survival time in deceased patients. Better survival with proton therapy was suggested as possible, not demonstrated. After the lymphocyte nadir, photon-treated repertoires showed oligoclonal expansion, especially of CD8+ Temra cells.

The CDR3 totals 12 residues. The V and J ends lost 0 bases and 7 bases respectively, with 4 bases between them. Germline assignment: CDR1 SGDLS and CDR2 YYNGEE. This clonotype originated in a man older than 75 with esophageal cancer. Sequenced material: peripheral blood, taken from a patient treated with proton-based radiotherapy. The chain recombines TRBV9 with TRBJ2-2, with D hard to call. In nucleotides, the CDR3 is TGTGCCAGCAGCGTAGCCGTCGGGGAGCTGTTTTTT. Amino acids: CASSVAVGELFF.